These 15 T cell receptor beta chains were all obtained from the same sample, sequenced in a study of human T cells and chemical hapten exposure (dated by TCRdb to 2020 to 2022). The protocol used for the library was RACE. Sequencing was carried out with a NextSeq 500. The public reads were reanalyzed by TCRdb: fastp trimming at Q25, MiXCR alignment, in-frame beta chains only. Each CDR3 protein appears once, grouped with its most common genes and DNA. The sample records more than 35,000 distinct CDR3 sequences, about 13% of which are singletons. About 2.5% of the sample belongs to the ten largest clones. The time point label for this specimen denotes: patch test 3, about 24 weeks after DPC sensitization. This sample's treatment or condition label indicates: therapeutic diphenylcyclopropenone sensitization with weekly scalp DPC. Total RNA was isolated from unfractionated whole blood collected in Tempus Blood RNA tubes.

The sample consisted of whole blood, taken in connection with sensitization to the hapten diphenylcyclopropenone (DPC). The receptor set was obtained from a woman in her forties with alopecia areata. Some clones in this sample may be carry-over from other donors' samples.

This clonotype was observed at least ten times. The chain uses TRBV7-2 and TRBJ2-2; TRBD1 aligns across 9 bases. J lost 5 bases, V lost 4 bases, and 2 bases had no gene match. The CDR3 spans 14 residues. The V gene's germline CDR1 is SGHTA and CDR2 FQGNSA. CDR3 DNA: TGTGCCAGCAGCTGGGGACAGGGTACCGGGGAGCTGTTTTTT. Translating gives CASSWGQGTGELFF. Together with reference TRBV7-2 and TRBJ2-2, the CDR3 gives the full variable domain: GAGVSQSPSNKVTEKGKDVELRCDPISGHTALYWYRQSLGQGLEFLIYFQGNSAPDKSGLPSDRFSAERTGGSVSTLTIQRTQQEDSAVYLCASSWGQGTGELFFGEGSRLTVL.

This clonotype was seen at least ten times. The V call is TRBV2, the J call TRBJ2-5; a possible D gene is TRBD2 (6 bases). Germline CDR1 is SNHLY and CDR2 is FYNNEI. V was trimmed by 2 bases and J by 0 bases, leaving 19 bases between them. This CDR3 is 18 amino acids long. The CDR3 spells CASSELLLAEHHQETQYF. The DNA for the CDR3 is TGTGCCAGCAGTGAATTATTATTAGCGGAGCACCACCAAGAGACCCAGTACTTC.

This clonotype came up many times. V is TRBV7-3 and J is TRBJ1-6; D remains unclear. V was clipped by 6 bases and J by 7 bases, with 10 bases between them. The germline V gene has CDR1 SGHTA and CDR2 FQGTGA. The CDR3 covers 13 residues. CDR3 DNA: TGTGCCAGCAGTCGGGCAGAAAATTCACCCCTCCACTTT. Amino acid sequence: CASSRAENSPLHF.

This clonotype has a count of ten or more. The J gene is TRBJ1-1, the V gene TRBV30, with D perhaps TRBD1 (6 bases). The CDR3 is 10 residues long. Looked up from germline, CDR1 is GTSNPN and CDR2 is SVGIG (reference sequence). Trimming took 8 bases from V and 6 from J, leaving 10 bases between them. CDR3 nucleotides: TGTGCCCAGAGGGGGGCTGAAGCTTTCTTT. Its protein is CAQRGAEAFF.

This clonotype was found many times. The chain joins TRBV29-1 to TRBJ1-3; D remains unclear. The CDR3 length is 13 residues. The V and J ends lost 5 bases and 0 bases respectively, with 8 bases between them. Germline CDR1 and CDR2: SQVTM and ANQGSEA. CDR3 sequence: CSVIKNSGNTIYF. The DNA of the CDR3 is TGCAGCGTTATAAAGAACTCTGGAAACACCATATATTTT.

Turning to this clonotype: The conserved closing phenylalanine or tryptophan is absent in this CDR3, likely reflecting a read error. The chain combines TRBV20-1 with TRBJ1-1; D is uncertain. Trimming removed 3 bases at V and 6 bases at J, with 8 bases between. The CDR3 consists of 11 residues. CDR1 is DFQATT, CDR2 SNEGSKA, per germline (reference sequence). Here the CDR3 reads CSASRIPEAFL. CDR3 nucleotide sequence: TGCAGTGCTAGTAGGATCCCTGAAGCTTTCCTT.

CDR3 DNA sequence: TGTGCCAGTGCGAAGGGACAGGGGGTTTTTGCCGGGGAGCTGTTTTTT. This codes for CASAKGQGVFAGELFF. The V gene is TRBV6-2 or TRBV6-3, the J gene TRBJ2-2; 11 bases map to TRBD1. The CDR3 is 16 residues long. Germline CDR1 and CDR2: MNHEY and SVGEGT. V was pared by 9 bases and J by 6 bases, with 12 bases of the junction left unmatched.

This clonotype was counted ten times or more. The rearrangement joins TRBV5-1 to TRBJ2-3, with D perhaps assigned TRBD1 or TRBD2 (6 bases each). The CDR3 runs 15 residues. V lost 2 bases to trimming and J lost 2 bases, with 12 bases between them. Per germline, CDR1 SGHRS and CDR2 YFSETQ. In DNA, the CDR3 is TGCGCCAGCAGCTTCGAGGGGGGACACACAGATACGCAGTATTTT. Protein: CASSFEGGHTDTQYF.

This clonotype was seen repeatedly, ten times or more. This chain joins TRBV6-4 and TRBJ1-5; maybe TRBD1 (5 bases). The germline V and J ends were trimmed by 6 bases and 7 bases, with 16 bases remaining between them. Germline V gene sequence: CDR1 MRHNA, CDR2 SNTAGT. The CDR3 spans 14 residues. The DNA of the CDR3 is TGTGCCAGCAGGGGAACCTTCAGGGTACAGCCCCAGCATTTT. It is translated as CASRGTFRVQPQHF.

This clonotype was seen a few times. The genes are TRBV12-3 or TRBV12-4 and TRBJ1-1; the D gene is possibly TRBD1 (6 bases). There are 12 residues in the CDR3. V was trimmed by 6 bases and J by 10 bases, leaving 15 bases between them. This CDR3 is CASSLFRGGAFF. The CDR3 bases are TGTGCCAGCAGCCTATTCCGAGGGGGAGCTTTCTTT.

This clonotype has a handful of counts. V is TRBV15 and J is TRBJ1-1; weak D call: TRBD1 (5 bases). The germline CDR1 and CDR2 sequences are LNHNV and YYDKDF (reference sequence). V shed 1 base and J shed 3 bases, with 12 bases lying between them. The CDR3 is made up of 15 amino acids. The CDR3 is CATSRGEGAYTEAFF. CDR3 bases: TGTGCCACCAGCAGAGGTGAAGGGGCATACACTGAAGCTTTCTTT.

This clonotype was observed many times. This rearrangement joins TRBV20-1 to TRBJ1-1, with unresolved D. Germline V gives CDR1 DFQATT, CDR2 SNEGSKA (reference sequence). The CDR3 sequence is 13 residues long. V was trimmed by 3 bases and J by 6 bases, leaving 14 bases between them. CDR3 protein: CSASSGSRPEAFF. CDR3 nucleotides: TGCAGTGCTAGTTCGGGGAGCCGACCTGAAGCTTTCTTT.

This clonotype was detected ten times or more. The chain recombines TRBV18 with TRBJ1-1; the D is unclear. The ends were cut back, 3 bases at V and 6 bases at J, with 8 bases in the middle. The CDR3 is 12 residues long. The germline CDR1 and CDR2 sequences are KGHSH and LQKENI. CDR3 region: CASSPNSPEAFF. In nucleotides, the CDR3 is TGTGCCAGCTCACCGAATTCCCCTGAAGCTTTCTTT. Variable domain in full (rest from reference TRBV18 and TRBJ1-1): NAGVMQNPRHLVRRRGQEARLRCSPMKGHSHVYWYRQLPEEGLKFMVYLQKENIIDESGMPKERFSAEFPKEGPSILRIQQVVRGDSAAYFCASSPNSPEAFFGQGTRLTVV.

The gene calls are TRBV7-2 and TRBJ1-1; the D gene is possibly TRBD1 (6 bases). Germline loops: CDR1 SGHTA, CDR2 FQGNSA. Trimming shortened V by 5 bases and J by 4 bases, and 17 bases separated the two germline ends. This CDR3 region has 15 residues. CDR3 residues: CASSPGARSLTEAFF. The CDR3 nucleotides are TGTGCCAGCAGCCCGGGGGCCCGCTCCCTCACTGAAGCTTTCTTT.

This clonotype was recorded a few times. In DNA, the CDR3 is TGTGCCACCGTTTTATTCCAGTTAAATGAGCAGTTCTTC. Translated, it gives CATVLFQLNEQFF. The V call is TRBV28, the J call TRBJ2-1; D not certain. This CDR3 contains 13 residues. CDR1 MDHEN and CDR2 SYDVKM come from the germline V gene. V was trimmed by 10 bases and J by 7 bases, leaving 17 bases between them.